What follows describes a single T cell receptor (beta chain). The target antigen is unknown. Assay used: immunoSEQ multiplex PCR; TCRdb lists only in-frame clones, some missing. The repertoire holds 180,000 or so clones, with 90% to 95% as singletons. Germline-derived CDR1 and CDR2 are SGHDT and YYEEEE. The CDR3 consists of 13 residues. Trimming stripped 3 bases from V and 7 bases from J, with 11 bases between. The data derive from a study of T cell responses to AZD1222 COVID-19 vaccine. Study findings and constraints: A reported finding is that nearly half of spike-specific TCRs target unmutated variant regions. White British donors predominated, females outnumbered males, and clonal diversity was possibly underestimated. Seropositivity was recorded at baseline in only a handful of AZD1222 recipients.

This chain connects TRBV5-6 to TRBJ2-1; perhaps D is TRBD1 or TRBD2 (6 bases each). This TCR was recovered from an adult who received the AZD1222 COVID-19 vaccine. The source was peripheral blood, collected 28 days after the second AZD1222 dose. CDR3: CASSSLGGNEQFF. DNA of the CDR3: TGTGCCAGCAGCTCCCTAGGGGGGAATGAGCAGTTCTTC. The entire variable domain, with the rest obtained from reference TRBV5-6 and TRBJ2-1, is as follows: DAGVTQSPTHLIKTRGQQVTLRCSPKSGHDTVSWYQQALGQGPQFIFQYYEEEERQRGNFPDRFSGHQFPNYSSELNVNALLLGDSALYLCASSSLGGNEQFFGPGTRLTVL.